The entry that follows covers one T cell receptor beta chain sequence. The sample belongs to a study of blood T cell repertoires in COVID-19. The wider study: The analysed material was cDNA or gDNA that came from T cells, B-cell-depleted T cells, or PBMCs.

Authors' methods: Nucleated cell counts were estimated from reference gene primer amplification. The data were produced by immunoSEQ multiplex PCR, yet TCRdb's version contains in-frame clones alone and is incomplete. That table is the source of V, J and clone size, and D and trimming were worked out from the DNA. This sample has 120,000 to 150,000 clones, with 80% found just once. The CDR3 has 11 amino acids. The V end was cut by 3 bases, the J end by 7 bases, with 3 bases between. Germline V lookup: CDR1 LNHDA, CDR2 SQIVND (reference sequence). The V gene is TRBV19, the J gene TRBJ2-2, with D unclear. The specimen was peripheral blood. The TCR comes from a man aged 55 to 70 with active or convalescent COVID-19. This chain's CDR3 is CASSIVGELFF. DNA of the CDR3: TGTGCCAGTAGTATCGTCGGGGAGCTGTTTTTT. The full variable domain, completed using reference TRBV19 and TRBJ2-2, is DGGITQSPKYLFRKEGQNVTLSCEQNLNHDAMYWYRQDPGQGLRLIYYSQIVNDFQKGDIAEGYSVSREKKESFPLTVTSAQKNPTAFYLCASSIVGELFFGEGSRLTVL.